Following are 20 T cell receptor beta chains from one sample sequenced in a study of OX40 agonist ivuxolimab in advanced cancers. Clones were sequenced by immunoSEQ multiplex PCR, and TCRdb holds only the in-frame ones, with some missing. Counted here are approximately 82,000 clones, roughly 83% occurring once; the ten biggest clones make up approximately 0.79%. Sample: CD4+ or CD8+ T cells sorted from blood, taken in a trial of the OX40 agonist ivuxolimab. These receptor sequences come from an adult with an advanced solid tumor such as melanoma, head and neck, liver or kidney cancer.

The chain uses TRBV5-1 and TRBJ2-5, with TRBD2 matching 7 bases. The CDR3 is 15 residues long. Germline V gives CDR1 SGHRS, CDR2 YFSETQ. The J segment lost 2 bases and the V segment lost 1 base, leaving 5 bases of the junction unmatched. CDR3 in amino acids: CASSLSGGKQETQYF. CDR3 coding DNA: TGCGCCAGCAGCTTGTCCGGGGGGAAGCAAGAGACCCAGTACTTC.

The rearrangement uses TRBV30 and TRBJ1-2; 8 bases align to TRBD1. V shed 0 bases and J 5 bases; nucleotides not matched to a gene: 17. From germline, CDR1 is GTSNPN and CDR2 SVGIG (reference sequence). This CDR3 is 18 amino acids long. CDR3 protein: CAWSVAGVAGGLGYGYTF. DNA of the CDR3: TGTGCCTGGAGTGTCGCGGGGGTGGCAGGGGGCCTAGGGTATGGCTACACCTTC.

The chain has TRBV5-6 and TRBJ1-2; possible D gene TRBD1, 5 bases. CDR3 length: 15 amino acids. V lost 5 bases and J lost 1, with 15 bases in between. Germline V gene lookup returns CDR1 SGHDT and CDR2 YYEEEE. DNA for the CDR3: TGTGCCAGCAGACTGGCGGTAGGGGATAACTATGGCTACACCTTC. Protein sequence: CASRLAVGDNYGYTF.

CDR3 coding DNA: TGTGCCAGCAGCGTAGCGGGGCAGGGGATTACTGGGGCCAACGTCCTGACTTTC. Translation gives CASSVAGQGITGANVLTF. The V gene is TRBV9, the J gene TRBJ2-6, with D perhaps matching TRBD1 (6 bases). With 0 bases removed from V and 2 bases from J, the gap between germline ends came to 15 bases. The CDR3 totals 18 residues. CDR1 is SGDLS, CDR2 YYNGEE, per germline.

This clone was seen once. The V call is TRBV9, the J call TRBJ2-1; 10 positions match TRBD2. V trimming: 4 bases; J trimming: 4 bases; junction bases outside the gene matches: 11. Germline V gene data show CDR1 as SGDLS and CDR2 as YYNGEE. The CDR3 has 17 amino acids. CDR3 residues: CASSLSSGGLPYNEQFF. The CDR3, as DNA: TGTGCCAGCAGCTTAAGTAGCGGGGGGCTTCCATACAATGAGCAGTTCTTC.

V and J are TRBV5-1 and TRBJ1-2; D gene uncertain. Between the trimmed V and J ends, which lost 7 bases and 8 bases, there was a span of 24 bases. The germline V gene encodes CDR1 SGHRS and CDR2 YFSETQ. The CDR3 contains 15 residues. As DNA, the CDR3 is TGCGCCAGCTACTCAACCGGGAGCCGTATGAGGGGCTACACCTTC. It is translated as CASYSTGSRMRGYTF.

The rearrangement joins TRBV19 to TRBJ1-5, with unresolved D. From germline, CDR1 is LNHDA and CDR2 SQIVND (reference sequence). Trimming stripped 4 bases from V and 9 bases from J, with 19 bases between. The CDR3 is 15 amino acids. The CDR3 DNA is TGTGCCAGTAGTAGGCAGACACCCTTCGAGCGGCCCCAGCATTTT. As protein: CASSRQTPFERPQHF.

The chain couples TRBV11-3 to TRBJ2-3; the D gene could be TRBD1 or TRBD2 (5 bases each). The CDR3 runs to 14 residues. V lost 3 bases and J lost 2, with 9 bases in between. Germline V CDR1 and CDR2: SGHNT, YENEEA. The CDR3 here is CASSFGGTTDTQYF. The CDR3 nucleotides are TGTGCCAGCAGCTTTGGGGGAACCACAGATACGCAGTATTTT.

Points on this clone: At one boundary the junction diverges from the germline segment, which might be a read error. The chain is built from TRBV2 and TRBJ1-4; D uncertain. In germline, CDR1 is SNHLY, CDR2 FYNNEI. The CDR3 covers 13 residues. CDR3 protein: CVSGRQTGEKLFF. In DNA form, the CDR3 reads TGTGTCAGCGGACGCCAGACGGGGGAAAAACTGTTTTTT.

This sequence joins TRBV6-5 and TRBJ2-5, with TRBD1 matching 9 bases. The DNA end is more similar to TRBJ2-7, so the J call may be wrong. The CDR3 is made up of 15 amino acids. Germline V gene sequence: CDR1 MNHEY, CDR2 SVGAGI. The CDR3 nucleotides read TGTGCCAGCAGGGACCTGGGACAGGGCGCTTACGAGCAGTACTTC. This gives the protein CASRDLGQGAYEQYF.

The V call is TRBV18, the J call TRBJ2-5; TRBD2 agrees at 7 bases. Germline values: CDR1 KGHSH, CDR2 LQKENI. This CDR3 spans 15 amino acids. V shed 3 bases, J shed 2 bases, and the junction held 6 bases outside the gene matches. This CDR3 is CASSPDWGGQETQYF. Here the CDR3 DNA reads TGTGCCAGCTCACCCGACTGGGGGGGGCAAGAGACCCAGTACTTC. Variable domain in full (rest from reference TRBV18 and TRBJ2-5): NAGVMQNPRHLVRRRGQEARLRCSPMKGHSHVYWYRQLPEEGLKFMVYLQKENIIDESGMPKERFSAEFPKEGPSILRIQQVVRGDSAAYFCASSPDWGGQETQYFGPGTRLLVL.

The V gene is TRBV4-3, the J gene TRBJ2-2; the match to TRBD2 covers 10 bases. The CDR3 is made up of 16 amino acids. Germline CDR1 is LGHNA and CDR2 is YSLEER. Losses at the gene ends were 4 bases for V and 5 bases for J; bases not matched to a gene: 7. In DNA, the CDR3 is TGCGCCAGCAGCCGAACTAGCGGGGTGCCAACCGGGGAGCTGTTTTTT. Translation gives CASSRTSGVPTGELFF.

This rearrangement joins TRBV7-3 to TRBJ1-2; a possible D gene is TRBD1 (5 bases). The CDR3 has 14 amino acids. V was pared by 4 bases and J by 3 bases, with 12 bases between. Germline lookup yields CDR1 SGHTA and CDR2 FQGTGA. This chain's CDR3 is CASSSGSLDYGYTF. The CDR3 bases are TGTGCCAGCAGCTCAGGGTCCTTGGACTATGGCTACACCTTC.

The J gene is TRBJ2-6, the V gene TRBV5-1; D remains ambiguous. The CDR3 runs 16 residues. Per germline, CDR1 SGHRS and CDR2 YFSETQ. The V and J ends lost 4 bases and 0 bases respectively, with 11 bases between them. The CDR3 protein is CASSVQVSSGANVLTF. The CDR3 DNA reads TGCGCCAGCAGCGTGCAGGTCAGCTCTGGGGCCAACGTCCTGACTTTC.

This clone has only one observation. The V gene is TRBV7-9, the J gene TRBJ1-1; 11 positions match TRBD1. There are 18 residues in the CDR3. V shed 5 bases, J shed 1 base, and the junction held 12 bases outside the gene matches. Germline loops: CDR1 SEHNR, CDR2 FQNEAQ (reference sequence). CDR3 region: CASSTPAGTGGWNTEAFF. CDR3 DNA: TGTGCCAGCAGCACACCGGCCGGGACAGGGGGGTGGAACACTGAAGCTTTCTTT.

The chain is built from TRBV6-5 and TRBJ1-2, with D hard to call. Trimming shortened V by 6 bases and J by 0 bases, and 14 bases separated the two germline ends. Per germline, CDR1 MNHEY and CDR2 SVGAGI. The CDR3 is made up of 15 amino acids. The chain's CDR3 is CASSPTDGTNYGYTF. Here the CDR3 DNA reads TGTGCCAGCAGCCCTACGGACGGCACTAACTATGGCTACACCTTC.

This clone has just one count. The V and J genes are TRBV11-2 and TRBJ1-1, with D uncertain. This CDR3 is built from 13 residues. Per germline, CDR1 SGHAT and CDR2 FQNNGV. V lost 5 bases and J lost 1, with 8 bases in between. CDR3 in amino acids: CASSVRENTEAFF. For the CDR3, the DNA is TGTGCCAGCAGCGTGAGGGAGAACACTGAAGCTTTCTTT. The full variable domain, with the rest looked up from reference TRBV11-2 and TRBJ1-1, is EAGVAQSPRYKIIEKRQSVAFWCNPISGHATLYWYQQILGQGPKLLIQFQNNGVVDDSQLPKDRFSAERLKGVDSTLKIQPAKLEDSAVYLCASSVRENTEAFFGQGTRLTVV.

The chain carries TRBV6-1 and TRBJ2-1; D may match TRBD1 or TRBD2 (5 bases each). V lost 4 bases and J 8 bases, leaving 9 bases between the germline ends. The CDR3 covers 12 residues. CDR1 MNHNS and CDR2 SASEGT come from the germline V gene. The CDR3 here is CASSVRGDEQFF. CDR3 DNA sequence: TGTGCCAGCAGTGTCCGAGGGGATGAGCAGTTCTTC.

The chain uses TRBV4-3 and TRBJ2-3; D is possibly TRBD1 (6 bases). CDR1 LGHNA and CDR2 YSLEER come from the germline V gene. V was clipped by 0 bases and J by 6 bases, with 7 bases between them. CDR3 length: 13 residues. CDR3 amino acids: CASSQDRGDTQYF. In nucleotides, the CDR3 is TGCGCCAGCAGCCAAGATAGGGGGGATACGCAGTATTTT.

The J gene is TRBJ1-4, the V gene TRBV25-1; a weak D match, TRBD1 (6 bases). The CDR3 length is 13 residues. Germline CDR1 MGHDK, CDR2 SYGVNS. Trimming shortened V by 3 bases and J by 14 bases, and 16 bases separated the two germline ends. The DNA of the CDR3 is TGTGCCAGCAGTGACACAGGGTGGGGGGGCCTGTTTTTT. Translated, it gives CASSDTGWGGLFF.